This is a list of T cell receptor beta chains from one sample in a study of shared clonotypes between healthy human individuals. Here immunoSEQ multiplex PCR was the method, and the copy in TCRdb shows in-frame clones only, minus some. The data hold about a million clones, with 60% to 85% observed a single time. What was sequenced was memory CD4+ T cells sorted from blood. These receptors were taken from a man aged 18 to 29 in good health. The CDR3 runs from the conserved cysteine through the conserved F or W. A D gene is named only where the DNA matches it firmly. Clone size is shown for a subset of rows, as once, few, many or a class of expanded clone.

CDR3aa: CASSEGGTGGQPQHF; CDR3nt: TGCGCCAGCAGTGAAGGAGGGACAGGCGGCCAGCCCCAGCATTTT; abundance: few; d_gene: TRBD1; v_gene: TRBV10-1; j_gene: TRBJ1-5
CDR3aa: CASSLGQANYNEQFF; CDR3nt: TGTGCCAGCAGCCTGGGACAGGCGAACTACAATGAGCAGTTCTTC; abundance: few; d_gene: TRBD1; v_gene: TRBV6-5; j_gene: TRBJ2-1
CDR3aa: CASSVATGTLHF; CDR3nt: TGTGCCAGCAGCGTAGCTACAGGAACCCTCCACTTT; abundance: .; d_gene: .; v_gene: TRBV9; j_gene: TRBJ1-6
CDR3aa: CASSMSRDGEQYF; CDR3nt: TGTGCCAGTAGTATGAGCCGGGACGGCGAGCAGTACTTC; abundance: .; d_gene: .; v_gene: TRBV19; j_gene: TRBJ2-7
CDR3aa: CASSQISGRAYEQYF; CDR3nt: TGTGCCAGCAGCCAAATTAGCGGGAGGGCCTACGAGCAGTACTTC; abundance: .; d_gene: TRBD2; v_gene: TRBV14; j_gene: TRBJ2-7
CDR3aa: CASSPGKTGANVLTF; CDR3nt: TGTGCCAGCAGTCCGGGAAAGACTGGGGCCAACGTCCTGACTTTC; abundance: few; d_gene: .; v_gene: TRBV13; j_gene: TRBJ2-6
CDR3aa: CASSRTGGSTDTQYF; CDR3nt: TGTGCCAGCTCAAGGACAGGGGGGAGCACAGATACGCAGTATTTT; abundance: .; d_gene: TRBD1; v_gene: TRBV18; j_gene: TRBJ2-3
CDR3aa: CASSAQLQGRGYTF; CDR3nt: TGTGCCAGTAGCGCTCAGTTACAGGGGCGCGGCTACACCTTC; abundance: .; d_gene: TRBD1; v_gene: TRBV19; j_gene: TRBJ1-2
CDR3aa: CASTITGNSPLHF; CDR3nt: TGTGCCAGCACTATTACGGGGAATTCACCCCTCCACTTT; abundance: .; d_gene: .; v_gene: TRBV7-2; j_gene: TRBJ1-6
CDR3aa: CASSPPTGWNTEAFF; CDR3nt: TGTGCCAGCAGTCCCCCGACAGGGTGGAACACTGAAGCTTTCTTT; abundance: few; d_gene: TRBD1; v_gene: TRBV28; j_gene: TRBJ1-1
CDR3aa: CASGARNTGELFF; CDR3nt: TGTGCCAGCGGGGCAAGAAACACCGGGGAGCTGTTTTTT; abundance: .; d_gene: .; v_gene: TRBV7-9; j_gene: TRBJ2-2
CDR3aa: CASSAQWGTEAFF; CDR3nt: TGTGCCAGCAGCGCTCAATGGGGCACTGAAGCTTTCTTT; abundance: .; d_gene: .; v_gene: TRBV11-2; j_gene: TRBJ1-1
CDR3aa: CASSSWRESADTQYF; CDR3nt: TGTGCCAGCAGCTCTTGGCGGGAGTCGGCAGATACGCAGTATTTT; abundance: once; d_gene: TRBD2; v_gene: TRBV11-2; j_gene: TRBJ2-3
CDR3aa: CASSPTLAGVDLAKNIQYF; CDR3nt: TGTGCCAGCTCACCGACGCTAGCGGGAGTGGATTTGGCCAAAAACATTCAGTACTTC; abundance: few; d_gene: TRBD2; v_gene: TRBV18; j_gene: TRBJ2-4
CDR3aa: CASSSFGTSGDYEQYF; CDR3nt: TGTGCCAGCAGTTCCTTCGGGACTAGCGGAGACTACGAGCAGTACTTC; abundance: .; d_gene: TRBD2; v_gene: TRBV6-6; j_gene: TRBJ2-7
CDR3aa: CASSAGQNNYGYTF; CDR3nt: TGTGCCAGCAGTGCGGGACAGAATAACTATGGCTACACCTTC; abundance: .; d_gene: TRBD1; v_gene: TRBV27; j_gene: TRBJ1-2
CDR3aa: CASSLLDTITDTQYF; CDR3nt: TGTGCCAGCAGCTTATTGGACACCATAACAGATACGCAGTATTTT; abundance: .; d_gene: .; v_gene: TRBV5-4; j_gene: TRBJ2-3
CDR3aa: CASSLARSGYTF; CDR3nt: TGTGCCAGCAGCTTGGCCCGTTCTGGCTACACCTTC; abundance: .; d_gene: .; v_gene: TRBV5-5; j_gene: TRBJ1-2
CDR3aa: CASSPMVVNSNQPQHF; CDR3nt: TGTGCCAGCTCACCAATGGTAGTAAATAGCAATCAGCCCCAGCATTTT; abundance: .; d_gene: .; v_gene: TRBV18; j_gene: TRBJ1-5
CDR3aa: CASSPQGLAGGSSYNEQFF; CDR3nt: TGCGCCAGCAGCCCGCAGGGACTAGCGGGAGGGAGCTCCTACAATGAGCAGTTCTTC; abundance: .; d_gene: TRBD2; v_gene: TRBV5-1; j_gene: TRBJ2-1
CDR3aa: CASSVVQGASYEQYF; CDR3nt: TGTGCCAGCAGCGTAGTACAGGGGGCCAGCTACGAGCAGTACTTC; abundance: few; d_gene: TRBD1; v_gene: TRBV28; j_gene: TRBJ2-7
CDR3aa: CASSFQAAGARIRYPQYF; CDR3nt: TGTGCCAGCAGCTTCCAGGCGGCTGGGGCGCGGATAAGGTATCCCCAGTACTTC; abundance: .; d_gene: .; v_gene: TRBV7-2; j_gene: TRBJ2-5
CDR3aa: CASTRDRENNGYTF; CDR3nt: TGTGCCAGCACTAGGGACAGGGAAAATAATGGCTACACCTTC; abundance: once; d_gene: TRBD1; v_gene: TRBV6-1; j_gene: TRBJ1-2
CDR3aa: CASSLDRVNSPLHF; CDR3nt: TGTGCCAGCAGCTTGGACAGGGTTAATTCACCCCTCCACTTT; abundance: .; d_gene: TRBD1; v_gene: TRBV11-1; j_gene: TRBJ1-6
CDR3aa: CASSPKQGAREQYF; CDR3nt: TGCGCCAGCAGCCCAAAACAGGGGGCGAGAGAGCAGTACTTC; abundance: .; d_gene: TRBD1; v_gene: TRBV5-1; j_gene: TRBJ2-7
CDR3aa: CASGLGRDFLGGTDTQYF; CDR3nt: TGTGCTAGTGGTTTGGGCCGGGACTTCTTGGGGGGCACAGATACGCAGTATTTT; abundance: .; d_gene: .; v_gene: TRBV12-5; j_gene: TRBJ2-3
CDR3aa: CASQGIGNSPLHF; CDR3nt: TGTGCCAGTCAGGGAATTGGTAATTCACCCCTCCACTTT; abundance: .; d_gene: .; v_gene: TRBV19; j_gene: TRBJ1-6
CDR3aa: CASSLSAKNIQYF; CDR3nt: TGTGCCAGCAGCTTATCGGCCAAAAACATTCAGTACTTC; abundance: .; d_gene: .; v_gene: TRBV13; j_gene: TRBJ2-4
CDR3aa: CASSLAASSGANVLTF; CDR3nt: TGTGCCAGCAGCTTGGCGGCGAGCTCTGGGGCCAACGTCCTGACTTTC; abundance: .; d_gene: .; v_gene: TRBV7-6; j_gene: TRBJ2-6
CDR3aa: CASSEGSRTSVQETQYF; CDR3nt: TGTGCCAGCAGTGAAGGTTCTAGGACTAGCGTCCAAGAGACCCAGTACTTC; abundance: .; d_gene: TRBD2; v_gene: TRBV6-1; j_gene: TRBJ2-5
CDR3aa: CASSPDPGAEAFF; CDR3nt: TGTGCTAGCAGCCCCGACCCAGGCGCTGAAGCTTTCTTT; abundance: .; d_gene: .; v_gene: TRBV7-7; j_gene: TRBJ1-1
CDR3aa: CASRRGEQPQHF; CDR3nt: TGTGCCAGCAGAAGAGGGGAACAGCCCCAGCATTTT; abundance: few; d_gene: .; v_gene: TRBV28; j_gene: TRBJ1-5
CDR3aa: CASSLVSADGRAQETQYF; CDR3nt: TGTGCCAGCAGCTTAGTATCCGCAGACGGGAGGGCTCAAGAGACCCAGTACTTC; abundance: .; d_gene: TRBD2; v_gene: TRBV11-2; j_gene: TRBJ2-5
CDR3aa: CASSWDSNNSPLHF; CDR3nt: TGTGCCAGCAGTTGGGACAGCAATAATTCACCCCTCCACTTT; abundance: .; d_gene: TRBD1; v_gene: TRBV27; j_gene: TRBJ1-6
CDR3aa: CASSEALDEQFF; CDR3nt: TGTGCCAGCAGTGAAGCTCTGGATGAGCAGTTCTTC; abundance: many; d_gene: .; v_gene: TRBV6-1; j_gene: TRBJ2-1
CDR3aa: CASSERRGDTGELFF; CDR3nt: TGCGCCAGCAGTGAAAGACGAGGGGACACCGGGGAGCTGTTTTTT; abundance: once; d_gene: .; v_gene: TRBV10-1; j_gene: TRBJ2-2